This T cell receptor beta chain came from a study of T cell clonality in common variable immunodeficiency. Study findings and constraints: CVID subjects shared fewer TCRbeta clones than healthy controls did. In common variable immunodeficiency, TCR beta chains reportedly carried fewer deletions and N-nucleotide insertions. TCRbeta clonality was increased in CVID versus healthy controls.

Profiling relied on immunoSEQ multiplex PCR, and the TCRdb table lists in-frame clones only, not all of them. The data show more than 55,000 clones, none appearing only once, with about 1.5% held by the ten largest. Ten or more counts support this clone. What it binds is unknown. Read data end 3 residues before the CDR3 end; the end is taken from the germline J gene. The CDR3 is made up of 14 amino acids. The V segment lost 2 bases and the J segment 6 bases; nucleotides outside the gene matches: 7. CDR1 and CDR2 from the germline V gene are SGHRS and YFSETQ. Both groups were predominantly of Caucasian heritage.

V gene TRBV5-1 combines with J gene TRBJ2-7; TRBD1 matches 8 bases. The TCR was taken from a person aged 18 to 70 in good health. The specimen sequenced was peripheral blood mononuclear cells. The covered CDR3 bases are TGCGCCAGCAGCTTCCAGGGGGCGTCCGGCGAG. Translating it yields CASSFQGASGE. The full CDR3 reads CASSFQGASGEQYF.